This T cell receptor beta chain is drawn from a study of T cells in Graves' hyperthyroidism and ophthalmopathy. Background on the study: Once the initial diagnosis was made, peripheral blood was obtained before any treatment.

General observations from the study: Blood held most thyroid clonotypes expanded above 0.001 frequency. Stable hyperthyroidism and ophthalmopathy were separated using 13 V-J signatures.

In the case of this clonotype: Its specificity is not known.

V was pared by 5 bases and J by 4 bases, with 8 bases of the junction left unmatched. The CDR3 loop spans 16 amino acids. The germline V gene encodes CDR1 SGHRS and CDR2 YFSETQ. TCR beta CDR3 region amplification was performed from RNA transcripts. Using the HTBI primer set, a first-round RT-PCR was run on the TCR CDR3. TCRdb re-called the multiplex PCR reads with MiXCR, one entry per CDR3 protein. The sample carries a few hundred thousand distinct CDR3 sequences, 21% recorded once. This clonotype was sampled from a woman in her forties or fifties with Graves' hyperthyroidism. The chain links TRBV5-1 to TRBJ2-2; 10 nucleotides match TRBD1. What was sequenced was blood. The CDR3 DNA reads as TGCGCCAGCAGGTCGGGACAGGGGCGTAGCACCGGGGAGCTGTTTTTT. Amino acid sequence: CASRSGQGRSTGELFF.